The 31 T cell receptor beta chains listed next were all sequenced from one sample in a study of neurological immune-mediated disorders. Each CDR3 protein gets one entry after TCRdb re-called the 5' RACE reads with MiXCR. The sample yields over 70,000 distinct CDR3 sequences, approximately 10% seen once. As to time point: longitudinal time-point 1 (baseline). The sample taken for sequencing was PBMCs. The receptors here all came from a man aged 25-45 years in good health.

The sample holds a few counts of this clonotype. The V and J genes are TRBV10-1 and TRBJ1-2; no clear D. The ends were cut back, 0 bases at V and 5 bases at J, with 7 bases in the middle. The CDR3 length is 13 residues. The germline V gene has CDR1 WNHNN and CDR2 SYGVQD (reference sequence). The CDR3 here is CASSESTKYGYTF. The CDR3 bases are TGCGCCAGCAGTGAGTCGACAAAATATGGCTACACCTTC.

This clonotype showed up many times. The J gene is TRBJ1-2, the V gene TRBV5-1; 11 nucleotides agree with TRBD1. The CDR3 length is 15 residues. V was clipped by 0 bases and J by 4 bases; unmatched bases: 2. Germline CDR1 reads SGHRS; CDR2 reads YFSETQ. CDR3: CASSLVGTGGYGYTF. The CDR3 DNA reads TGCGCCAGCAGCTTGGTTGGGACAGGGGGCTATGGCTACACCTTC.

Notes on this clonotype: A much larger clone is a single base away; this may be a read error. The V gene is TRBV18, the J gene TRBJ1-1; D gene uncertain. The V end lost 2 bases, the J end lost 0 bases, and 10 bases lay between the germline ends. CDR3 length: 15 residues. Germline CDR1 reads KGHSH; CDR2 reads LQKENI. Here the CDR3 DNA reads TGTGCCAGCTCACCATCCTGGTCCTTGAACACTGAAGCTTTCTTT. Its protein is CASSPSWSLNTEAFF.

This clonotype has more than one count but fewer than ten. CDR3 sequence: CASLLGSSGTNEQFF. CDR3 bases: TGTGCCAGCCTCCTCGGGAGTAGCGGGACCAATGAGCAGTTCTTC. V usage is TRBV6-1 and J usage is TRBJ2-1, with 8 bases lining up with TRBD2. The germline V gene encodes CDR1 MNHNS and CDR2 SASEGT. The CDR3 is 15 residues long. Losses at the gene ends were 8 bases for V and 6 bases for J; bases not matched to a gene: 12.

The V call is TRBV5-1, the J call TRBJ1-1, with 8 bases aligning to TRBD1. The V gene's germline CDR1 is SGHRS and CDR2 YFSETQ. The CDR3 totals 16 residues. The ends lost 4 bases at V and 0 bases at J; junction bases unmatched: 8. As DNA, the CDR3 is TGCGCCAGCAGCAACCCTGACAGGGGATTGAACACTGAAGCTTTCTTT. Translated: CASSNPDRGLNTEAFF.

Concerning this clonotype itself: A junction end diverges from the germline sequence, so it may reflect a read error. This chain joins TRBV5-1 and TRBJ2-1; no clear D gene. The CDR3 extends over 15 amino acids. Per germline, CDR1 SGHRS and CDR2 YFSETQ. The CDR3 nucleotides are TGCGCCAGCAGCTTCGTAGTGGGCCTTATCAATGAGCACTTCTTC. It encodes CASSFVVGLINEHFF.

This clonotype was seen ten or more times. The chain uses TRBV28 and TRBJ1-2, with D possibly TRBD1 on 5 matching bases. CDR1 and CDR2 (germline): MDHEN, SYDVKM. The CDR3 has 15 amino acids. V was pared by 3 bases and J by 8 bases, with 19 bases between. DNA of the CDR3: TGTGCCAGCAGTTTGCAAGGGACGGGGTCTCTGGGCTACACCTTC. Amino acid sequence: CASSLQGTGSLGYTF.

The sample holds many counts of this clonotype. The chain uses TRBV3-1 and TRBJ2-7; tentatively, D is TRBD1 or TRBD2 (5 bases each). The CDR3 has 13 residues. V was cut by 4 bases and J by 3 bases, with 10 bases left in between. CDR1 and CDR2 (germline): LGHDT, YNNKEL (reference sequence). The DNA of the CDR3 is TGTGCCAGCAGCCGAGGGGCCCACTACGAGCAGTACTTC. Residues: CASSRGAHYEQYF.

This clonotype was observed many times. The rearrangement links TRBV15 to TRBJ1-3, with D tentatively TRBD1 (5 bases). CDR1 is LNHNV and CDR2 is YYDKDF in the germline V gene (reference sequence). This CDR3 is built from 16 residues. The germline V and J ends were trimmed by 3 bases and 0 bases, with 12 bases remaining between them. The CDR3 nucleotides are TGTGCCACCAGCAGGGTGGGGGTAAGCTCTGGAAACACCATATATTTT. Protein product: CATSRVGVSSGNTIYF.

The chain couples TRBV5-1 to TRBJ1-1, with D tentatively TRBD1 (5 bases). This CDR3 has 16 amino acids. The ends were cut back, 4 bases at V and 4 bases at J, with 20 bases in the middle. Germline V lookup: CDR1 SGHRS, CDR2 YFSETQ. The CDR3 DNA is TGCGCCAGCAGCCCGTCCCCAGGGATTGGGACCACTGAAGCTTTCTTT. Protein sequence: CASSPSPGIGTTEAFF.

The chain has TRBV30 and TRBJ1-1, with a possible D match to TRBD1 (5 bases). Germline lookup yields CDR1 GTSNPN and CDR2 SVGIG (reference sequence). The CDR3 loop spans 14 amino acids. V was trimmed by 3 bases and J by 5 bases, leaving 16 bases between them. As DNA, the CDR3 is TGTGCCTGGAGCCCTTCCCAGGGTCGGACTGAAGCTTTCTTT. Amino acid sequence: CAWSPSQGRTEAFF.

This clonotype has a count of ten or more. This chain connects TRBV4-1 to TRBJ2-1, with TRBD2 matching 10 bases. The J segment lost 5 bases and the V segment lost 0 bases, leaving 4 bases of the junction unmatched. There are 16 residues in the CDR3. The germline CDR1 and CDR2 sequences are MGHRA and YSYEKL. The CDR3 DNA is TGCGCCAGCAGCCAAGAACGTACTAGCGGGAACAATGAGCAGTTCTTC. Translating gives CASSQERTSGNNEQFF.

In this sample, this clonotype turned up many times. The rearrangement links TRBV5-1 to TRBJ2-7; 7 bases align to TRBD1. Per germline, CDR1 SGHRS and CDR2 YFSETQ. CDR3 size: 14 residues. V lost 0 bases, J lost 5 bases, and 5 bases stayed unmatched. The DNA for the CDR3 is TGCGCCAGCAGCTTGGGGAAAACAGGGGACGAGCAGTACTTC. Protein sequence: CASSLGKTGDEQYF.

This clonotype has at least ten counts. This chain connects TRBV27 to TRBJ1-5; D gene uncertain. CDR1 and CDR2 from the germline V gene are MNHEY and SMNVEV (reference sequence). V lost 2 bases to trimming and J lost 10 bases, with 12 bases between them. The CDR3 totals 13 residues. The CDR3 nucleotides read TGTGCCAGCAGTTTAGGCAGGCATGGCCCCCAGCATTTT. Its translation: CASSLGRHGPQHF.

At least ten counts were recorded for this clonotype. The chain links TRBV29-1 to TRBJ2-5; TRBD1 matches 11 bases. This CDR3 spans 13 amino acids. Looked up from germline, CDR1 is SQVTM and CDR2 is ANQGSEA. After removal of 7 bases from V and 3 bases from J, the junction contained 4 bases not matched to a gene. The CDR3 DNA reads TGCAGCGATAGGGGACAGGGGGAAGAGACCCAGTACTTC. This gives the protein CSDRGQGEETQYF. Supplemented by reference TRBV29-1 and TRBJ2-5, the full variable domain reads SAVISQKPSRDICQRGTSLTIQCQVDSQVTMMFWYRQQPGQSLTLIATANQGSEATYESGFVIDKFPISRPNLTFSTLTVSNMSPEDSSIYLCSDRGQGEETQYFGPGTRLLVL.

There are many counts of this clonotype. J is TRBJ2-2 and V is TRBV7-9, with 9 bases fitting TRBD1. After removal of 5 bases from V and 5 bases from J, the junction contained 12 bases not matched to a gene. Germline V gives CDR1 SEHNR, CDR2 FQNEAQ (reference sequence). The CDR3 loop spans 17 amino acids. CDR3 nucleotide sequence: TGTGCCAGCAGCCACTACCTACGGGACAGGGTGACCGGGGAGCTGTTTTTT. As protein: CASSHYLRDRVTGELFF. Filled out from reference TRBV7-9 and TRBJ2-2, the complete variable domain reads DTGVSQNPRHKITKRGQNVTFRCDPISEHNRLYWYRQTLGQGPEFLTYFQNEAQLEKSRLLSDRFSAERPKGSFSTLEIQRTEQGDSAMYLCASSHYLRDRVTGELFFGEGSRLTVL.

In its sample, this clonotype was seen many times. The chain couples TRBV10-2 to TRBJ2-1, with D perhaps matching TRBD1 or TRBD2 (5 bases each). V lost 5 bases and J lost 10, with 12 bases in between. Germline CDR1 reads WSHSY; CDR2 reads SAAADI. There are 12 residues in the CDR3. The chain's CDR3 is CASSSGPGEQFF. CDR3 DNA: TGCGCCAGCAGTTCGGGGCCCGGGGAGCAGTTCTTC.

There are many counts of this clonotype. The CDR3, as DNA: TGCAGTGCTAGCTACGGCGAGCAGTACTTC. Translation gives CSASYGEQYF. The chain uses TRBV20-1 and TRBJ2-7; no clear D gene. The CDR3 sequence is 10 residues long. The V end was cut by 3 bases, the J end by 6 bases, with 6 bases between. Germline loops: CDR1 DFQATT, CDR2 SNEGSKA (reference sequence).

This clonotype showed up many times. The CDR3 DNA sequence: TGTGCCAGCAGCCAAGTGGGCAGGGGGGGAATTAATCAGCCCCAGCATTTT. Translated: CASSQVGRGGINQPQHF. The chain carries TRBV4-2 and TRBJ1-5, with 7 bases identical to TRBD1. The CDR3 has 17 amino acids. J gave up 4 bases and V 1 base, and 10 bases lay outside the gene matches. In germline, CDR1 is LGHNA, CDR2 YNFKEQ.

This clonotype was seen at least ten times. The gene calls are TRBV14 and TRBJ2-7; D may be TRBD1 (6 bases). The germline CDR1 and CDR2 sequences are SGHDN and FVKESK. The CDR3 length is 14 residues. V was cut by 4 bases and J by 7 bases, with 17 bases left in between. The CDR3 loop reads CASSLGQTYGEQYF. CDR3 sequence (DNA): TGTGCCAGCAGCCTAGGACAGACCTACGGAGAGCAGTACTTC.

This clonotype was detected once. This chain links TRBV7-9 with TRBJ1-2; the D gene is possibly TRBD1 (5 bases). This CDR3 region has 15 residues. The germline CDR1 and CDR2 sequences are SEHNR and FQNEAQ (reference sequence). The V and J ends lost 2 bases and 4 bases respectively, with 14 bases between them. CDR3 in amino acids: CASSLFVGETYGYTF. The CDR3 DNA reads TGTGCCAGCAGCTTATTTGTAGGGGAAACCTATGGCTACACCTTC.

This clonotype came up many times. The chain is built from TRBV20-1 and TRBJ1-5, with D perhaps matching TRBD1 (6 bases). The CDR3 runs 15 residues. Germline CDR1 DFQATT, CDR2 SNEGSKA (reference sequence). V lost 1 base, J lost 0 bases, and 10 bases lay in between. DNA for the CDR3: TGCAGTGCTAGAGGACAGGAGCTTAGCAATCAGCCCCAGCATTTT. This sequence encodes CSARGQELSNQPQHF.

This sequence joins TRBV14 and TRBJ2-7; TRBD2 aligns across 7 bases. Per the germline V gene, CDR1 is SGHDN and CDR2 is FVKESK. V was pared by 0 bases and J by 3 bases, with 5 bases of the junction left unmatched. The CDR3 is 15 amino acids. CDR3 coding DNA: TGTGCCAGCAGCCAAGAAATAGCGGGTGACTACGAGCAGTACTTC. Translated: CASSQEIAGDYEQYF.

This clonotype was seen at least ten times. CDR3 in DNA: TGTGCCAGCAACTTGGACGGGACAGGGATCTTCGGCGGGAGGGTAGAGACCCAGTACTTC. This codes for CASNLDGTGIFGGRVETQYF. The rearrangement links TRBV12-3 or TRBV12-4 to TRBJ2-5, with D possibly being TRBD1 or TRBD2 (9 bases each). Trimming stripped 7 bases from V and 4 bases from J, with 34 bases between. This CDR3 region has 20 residues.

There are a few counts of this clonotype. This chain connects TRBV11-3 to TRBJ1-1; weak D call: TRBD1 (6 bases). The CDR3 is 15 amino acids. V gave up 5 bases and J gave up 0 bases, with 13 bases separating them. The germline V gene has CDR1 SGHNT and CDR2 YENEEA. The CDR3 region has the DNA TGTGCCAGCAGCCCCGCCGGGACAATGAACACTGAAGCTTTCTTT. Translated: CASSPAGTMNTEAFF.

This clonotype was recorded at least ten times. This chain joins TRBV6-5 and TRBJ2-7, with D perhaps TRBD2 (7 bases). Trimming removed 2 bases at V and 0 bases at J, with 14 bases between. CDR1 and CDR2 (germline): MNHEY, SVGAGI. CDR3 size: 16 residues. The CDR3 protein is CASSYTGGPSSYEQYF. CDR3 DNA sequence: TGTGCCAGCAGTTACACCGGGGGGCCGAGCTCCTACGAGCAGTACTTC.

This clonotype was seen at least ten times. This chain links TRBV29-1 with TRBJ1-1; no reliable D call. V was clipped by 5 bases and J by 1 base, with 8 bases between them. The length of the CDR3 is 12 residues. The germline V gene encodes CDR1 SQVTM and CDR2 ANQGSEA. The CDR3 sequence is CSVNDGNTEAFF. DNA for the CDR3: TGCAGCGTTAACGACGGGAACACTGAAGCTTTCTTT.

In this sample, this clonotype turned up a few times. The chain carries TRBV19 and TRBJ1-5, with D perhaps matching TRBD1 (5 bases). The V end lost 0 bases, the J end lost 4 bases, and 10 bases lay between the germline ends. The germline V gene has CDR1 LNHDA and CDR2 SQIVND (reference sequence). The CDR3 extends over 15 amino acids. The CDR3 is CASSIDGGRNQPQHF. In DNA form, the CDR3 reads TGTGCCAGTAGTATAGATGGGGGACGGAATCAGCCCCAGCATTTT. The whole variable domain, filled in from reference TRBV19 and TRBJ1-5, reads DGGITQSPKYLFRKEGQNVTLSCEQNLNHDAMYWYRQDPGQGLRLIYYSQIVNDFQKGDIAEGYSVSREKKESFPLTVTSAQKNPTAFYLCASSIDGGRNQPQHFGDGTRLSIL.

The chain employs TRBV3-1 and TRBJ2-7; TRBD1 matches at 7 bases. Germline V lookup: CDR1 LGHDT, CDR2 YNNKEL (reference sequence). CDR3 length equals 12 residues. Unmatched junction bases numbered 2, after V lost 4 bases and J lost 5 bases. The CDR3 DNA reads as TGTGCCAGCAGCCGACAGGGCGACGAGCAGTACTTC. Translating it yields CASSRQGDEQYF.

This clonotype was picked up many times. V gene TRBV11-2 combines with J gene TRBJ2-3; 8 bases fit TRBD2. The germline CDR1 and CDR2 sequences are SGHAT and FQNNGV. This CDR3 contains 18 residues. After removal of 3 bases from V and 0 bases from J, the junction contained 11 bases not matched to a gene. CDR3 nucleotide sequence: TGTGCCAGCAGCTTTCGGCTAGCGGGCCCTACTAGCACAGATACGCAGTATTTT. This gives the protein CASSFRLAGPTSTDTQYF.

This clonotype was seen many times. The chain combines TRBV20-1 with TRBJ2-1; 11 nucleotides align to TRBD2. V lost 7 bases, J lost 8 bases, and 10 bases stayed unmatched. The CDR3 extends over 14 amino acids. Germline CDR1 and CDR2: DFQATT and SNEGSKA (reference sequence). Written as DNA, the CDR3 is TGCAGTGTGATAGCGGGAGGGCCCCCCGATGAGCAGTTCTTC. Its protein product is CSVIAGGPPDEQFF.